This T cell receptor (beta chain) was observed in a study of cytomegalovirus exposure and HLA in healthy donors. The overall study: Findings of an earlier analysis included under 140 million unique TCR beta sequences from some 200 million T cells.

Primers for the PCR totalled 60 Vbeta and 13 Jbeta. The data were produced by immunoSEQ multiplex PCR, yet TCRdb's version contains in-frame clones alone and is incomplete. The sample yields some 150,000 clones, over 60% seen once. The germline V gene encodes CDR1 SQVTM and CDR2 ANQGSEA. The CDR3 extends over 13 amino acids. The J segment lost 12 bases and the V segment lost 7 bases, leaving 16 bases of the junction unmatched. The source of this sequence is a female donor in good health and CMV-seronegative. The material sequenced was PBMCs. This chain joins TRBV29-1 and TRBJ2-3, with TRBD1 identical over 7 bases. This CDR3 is CSASAQQGITQYF. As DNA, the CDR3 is TGCAGCGCCTCAGCTCAACAGGGGATAACACAGTATTTT.